The TCR beta chain described here comes from a study of blood T cell repertoires in COVID-19. As for the study in general: COVID-19 samples collected from the United States, Italy and Spain covered acute and convalescent phases. PBMCs, B-cell-depleted T cells, or T cells were the source of the cDNA or gDNA that made up the material.

Germline-derived CDR1 and CDR2 are WSHSY and SAAADI. Trimming removed 6 bases from V and 7 bases from J; junction bases left unmatched: 10. The CDR3 runs 15 residues. Libraries were prepared by immunoSEQ multiplex PCR; TCRdb keeps only in-frame clonotypes and omits some of them. Of 130,000 or so clones listed, 86% are singletons. V is TRBV10-2 and J is TRBJ2-1; 9 bases align to TRBD1. The receptor was isolated from a woman between 55 and 75 years old with acute or convalescent COVID-19. Sequencing input: peripheral blood. This CDR3 reads CASRQTGGRWNEQFF. The CDR3 DNA follows: TGCGCCAGCAGGCAGACAGGGGGGAGATGGAATGAGCAGTTCTTC.